This T cell receptor beta chain was observed in a study of PD-1 blockade in classical Hodgkin lymphoma. Every one of the patients relapsed after autologous stem cell transplantation (brentuximab vedotin exposure was variable). The CDR3 length is 11 residues. The V gene's germline CDR1 is GTSNPN and CDR2 SVGIG (reference sequence). V lost 5 bases, J lost 7 bases, and 9 bases lay in between. Assay: immunoSEQ multiplex PCR; the TCRdb copy retains only in-frame clones and omits some. The sample contains 45,000 to 65,000 clones, just under 75% of which appear only once. The sequence came from a human donor with classical Hodgkin lymphoma. V usage is TRBV30 and J usage is TRBJ2-1; D possibly corresponds to TRBD1 (6 bases). Sequencing used peripheral blood mononuclear cells (PBMCs), obtained before the second cycle of nivolumab. The CDR3, as DNA: TGTGCCTGGGAGAGGGGGAATGAGCAGTTCTTC. Its protein product is CAWERGNEQFF.